This TCR beta chain was captured by sequencing in a study of preoperative IRX-2 immunotherapy in early breast cancer. Germline V gives CDR1 GTSNPN, CDR2 SVGIG (reference sequence). The CDR3 contains 12 residues. The trim removed 5 bases at V and 2 bases at J, leaving 2 bases unmatched. Treatment reported: preoperative locoregional IRX-2 cytokine immunotherapy. Using immunoSEQ multiplex PCR, the repertoire was profiled, and TCRdb retains in-frame clones only, with some absent. The table lists some 30,000 clones, around 83% of them singletons. This clonotype originated in a human donor with breast cancer. The source material was lymph node tissue, sampled from a patient treated with IRX-2 immunotherapy. This sequence joins TRBV30 and TRBJ2-7, with 8 positions matching TRBD1. Written as DNA, the CDR3 is TGTGCCTGGGGACAGGGAACCTACGAGCAGTACTTC. Its protein product is CAWGQGTYEQYF.